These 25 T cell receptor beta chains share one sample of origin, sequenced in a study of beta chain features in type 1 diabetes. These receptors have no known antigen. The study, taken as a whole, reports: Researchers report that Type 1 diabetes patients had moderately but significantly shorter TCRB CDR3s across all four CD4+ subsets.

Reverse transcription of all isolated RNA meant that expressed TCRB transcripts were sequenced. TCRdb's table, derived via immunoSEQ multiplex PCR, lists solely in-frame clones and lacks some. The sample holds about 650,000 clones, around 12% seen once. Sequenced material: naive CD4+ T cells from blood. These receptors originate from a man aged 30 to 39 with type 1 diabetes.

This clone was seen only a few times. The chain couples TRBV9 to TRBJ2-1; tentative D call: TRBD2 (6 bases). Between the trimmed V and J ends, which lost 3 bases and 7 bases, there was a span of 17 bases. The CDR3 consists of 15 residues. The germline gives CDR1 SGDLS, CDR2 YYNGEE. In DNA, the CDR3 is TGTGCCAGCAGCGGGAGGGACCCCGATGTAAATGAGCAGTTCTTC. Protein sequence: CASSGRDPDVNEQFF.

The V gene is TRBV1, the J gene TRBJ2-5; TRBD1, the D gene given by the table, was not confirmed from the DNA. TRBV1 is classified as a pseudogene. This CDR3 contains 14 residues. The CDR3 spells CTSNRDRDQETQYF. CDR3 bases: TGCACCAGCAATCGGGACAGGGACCAAGAGACCCAGTACTTC.

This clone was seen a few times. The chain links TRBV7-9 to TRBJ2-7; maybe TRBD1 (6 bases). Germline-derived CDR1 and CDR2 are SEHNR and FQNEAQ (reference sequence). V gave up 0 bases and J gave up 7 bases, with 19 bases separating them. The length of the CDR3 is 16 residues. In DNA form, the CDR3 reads TGTGCCAGCAGCTTAGCTAGGACAGTAACGGTAGGGGAGCAGTACTTC. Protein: CASSLARTVTVGEQYF. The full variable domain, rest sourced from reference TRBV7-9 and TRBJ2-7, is DTGVSQNPRHKITKRGQNVTFRCDPISEHNRLYWYRQTLGQGPEFLTYFQNEAQLEKSRLLSDRFSAERPKGSFSTLEIQRTEQGDSAMYLCASSLARTVTVGEQYFGPGTRLTVT.

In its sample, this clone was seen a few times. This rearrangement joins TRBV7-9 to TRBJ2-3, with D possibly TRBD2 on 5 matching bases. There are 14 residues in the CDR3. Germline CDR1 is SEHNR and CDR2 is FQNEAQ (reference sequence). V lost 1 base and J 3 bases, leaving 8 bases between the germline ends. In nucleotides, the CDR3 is TGTGCCAGCAGCTTAGAGGGAGAGACAGATACGCAGTATTTT. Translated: CASSLEGETDTQYF.

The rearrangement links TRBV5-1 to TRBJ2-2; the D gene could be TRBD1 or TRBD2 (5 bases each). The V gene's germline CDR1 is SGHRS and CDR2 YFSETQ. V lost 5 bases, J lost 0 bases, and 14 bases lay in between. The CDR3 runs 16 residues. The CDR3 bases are TGCGCCAGCAGTCTCCAGGGAGCCGCGAACACCGGGGAGCTGTTTTTT. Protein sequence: CASSLQGAANTGELFF.

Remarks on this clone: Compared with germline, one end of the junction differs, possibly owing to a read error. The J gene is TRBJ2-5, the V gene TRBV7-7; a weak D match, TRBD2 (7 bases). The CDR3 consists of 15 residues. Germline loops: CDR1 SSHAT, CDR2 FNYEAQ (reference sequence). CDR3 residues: CASSLEVRGGETQYF. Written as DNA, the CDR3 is TGTGCTAGCAGCTTAGAGGTCAGGGGAGGGGAGACCCAGTACTTC.

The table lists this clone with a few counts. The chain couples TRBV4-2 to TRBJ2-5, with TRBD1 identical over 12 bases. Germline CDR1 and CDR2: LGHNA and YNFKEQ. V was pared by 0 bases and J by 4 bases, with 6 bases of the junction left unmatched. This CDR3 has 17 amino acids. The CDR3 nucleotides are TGTGCCAGCAGCCAAGACTCCGGGACAGGGGGCAGAGAGACCCAGTACTTC. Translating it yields CASSQDSGTGGRETQYF.

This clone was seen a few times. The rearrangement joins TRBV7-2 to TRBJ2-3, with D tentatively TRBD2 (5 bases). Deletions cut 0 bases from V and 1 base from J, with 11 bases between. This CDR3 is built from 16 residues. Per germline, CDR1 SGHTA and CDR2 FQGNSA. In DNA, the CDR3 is TGTGCCAGCAGCTTAGCGCACGGGGTAGGCACAGATACGCAGTATTTT. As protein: CASSLAHGVGTDTQYF.

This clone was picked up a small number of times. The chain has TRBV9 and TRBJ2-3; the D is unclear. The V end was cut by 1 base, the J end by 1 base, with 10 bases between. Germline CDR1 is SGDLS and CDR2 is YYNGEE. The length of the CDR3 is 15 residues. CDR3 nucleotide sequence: TGTGCCAGCAGCGTAACAGTCCAGCGCACAGATACGCAGTATTTT. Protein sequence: CASSVTVQRTDTQYF.

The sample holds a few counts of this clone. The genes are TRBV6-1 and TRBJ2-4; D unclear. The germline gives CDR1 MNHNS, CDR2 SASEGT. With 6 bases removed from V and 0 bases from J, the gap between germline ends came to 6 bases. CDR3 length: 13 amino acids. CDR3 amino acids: CASRLQAKNIQYF. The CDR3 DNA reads TGTGCCAGCAGGCTGCAAGCCAAAAACATTCAGTACTTC.

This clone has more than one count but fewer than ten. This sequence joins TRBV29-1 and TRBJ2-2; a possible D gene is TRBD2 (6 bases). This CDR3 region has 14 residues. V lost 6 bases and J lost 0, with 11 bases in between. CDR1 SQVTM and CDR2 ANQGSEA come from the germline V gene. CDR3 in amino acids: CSVRDFSNTGELFF. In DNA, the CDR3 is TGCAGCGTAAGGGACTTTTCGAACACCGGGGAGCTGTTTTTT.

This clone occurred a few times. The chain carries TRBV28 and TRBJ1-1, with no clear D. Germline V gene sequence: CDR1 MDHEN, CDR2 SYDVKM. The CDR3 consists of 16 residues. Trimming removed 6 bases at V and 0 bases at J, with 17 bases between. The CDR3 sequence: CASSPGRQALNTEAFF. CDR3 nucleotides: TGTGCCAGCAGCCCCGGGCGGCAGGCCTTGAACACTGAAGCTTTCTTT.

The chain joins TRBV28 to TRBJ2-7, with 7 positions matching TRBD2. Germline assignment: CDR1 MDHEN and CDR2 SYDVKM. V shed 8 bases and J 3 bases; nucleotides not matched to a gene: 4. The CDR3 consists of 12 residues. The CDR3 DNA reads TGTGCCAGCGGCGGGGAGGGCTACGAGCAGTACTTC. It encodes CASGGEGYEQYF.

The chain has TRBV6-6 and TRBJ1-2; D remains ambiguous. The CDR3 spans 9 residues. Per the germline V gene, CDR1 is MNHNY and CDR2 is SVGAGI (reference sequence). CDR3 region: CAVGIGYTF. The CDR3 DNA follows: TGTGCGGTCGGCATTGGCTACACCTTC.

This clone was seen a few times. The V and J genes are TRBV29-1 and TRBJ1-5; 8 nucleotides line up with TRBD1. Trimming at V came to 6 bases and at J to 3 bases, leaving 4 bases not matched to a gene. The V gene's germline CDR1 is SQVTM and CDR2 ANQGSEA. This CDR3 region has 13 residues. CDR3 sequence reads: CSVGQGPNQPQHF. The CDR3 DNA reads TGCAGCGTCGGACAGGGCCCCAATCAGCCCCAGCATTTT.

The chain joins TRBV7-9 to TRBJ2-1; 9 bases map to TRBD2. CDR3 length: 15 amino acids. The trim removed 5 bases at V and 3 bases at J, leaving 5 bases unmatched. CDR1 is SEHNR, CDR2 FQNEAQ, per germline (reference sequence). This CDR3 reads CASSAGTSIYNEQFF. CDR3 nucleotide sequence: TGTGCCAGCAGCGCCGGGACTAGCATCTACAATGAGCAGTTCTTC. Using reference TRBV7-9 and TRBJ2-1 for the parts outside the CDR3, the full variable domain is DTGVSQNPRHKITKRGQNVTFRCDPISEHNRLYWYRQTLGQGPEFLTYFQNEAQLEKSRLLSDRFSAERPKGSFSTLEIQRTEQGDSAMYLCASSAGTSIYNEQFFGPGTRLTVL.

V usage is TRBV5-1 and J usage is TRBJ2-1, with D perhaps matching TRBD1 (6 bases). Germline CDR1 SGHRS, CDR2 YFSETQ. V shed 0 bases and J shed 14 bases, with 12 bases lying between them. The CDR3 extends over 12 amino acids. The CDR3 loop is CASSLDLQGKFF. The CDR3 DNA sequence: TGCGCCAGCAGCTTGGATCTCCAGGGGAAGTTCTTC. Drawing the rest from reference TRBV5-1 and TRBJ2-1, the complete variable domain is KAGVTQTPRYLIKTRGQQVTLSCSPISGHRSVSWYQQTPGQGLQFLFEYFSETQRNKGNFPGRFSGRQFSNSRSEMNVSTLELGDSALYLCASSLDLQGKFFGPGTRLTVL.

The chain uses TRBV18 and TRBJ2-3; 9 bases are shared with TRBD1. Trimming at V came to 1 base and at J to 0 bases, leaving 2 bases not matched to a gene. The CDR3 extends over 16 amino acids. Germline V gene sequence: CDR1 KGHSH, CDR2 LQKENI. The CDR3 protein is CASSPQGQGSTDTQYF. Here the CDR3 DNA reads TGTGCCAGCTCACCACAGGGACAGGGAAGCACAGATACGCAGTATTTT.

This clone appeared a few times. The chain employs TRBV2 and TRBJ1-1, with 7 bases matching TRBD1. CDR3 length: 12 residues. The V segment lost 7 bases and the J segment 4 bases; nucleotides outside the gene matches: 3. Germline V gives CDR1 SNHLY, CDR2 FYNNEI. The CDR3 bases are TGTGCCAGCAACAGGGGCGGCACTGAAGCTTTCTTT. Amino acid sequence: CASNRGGTEAFF.

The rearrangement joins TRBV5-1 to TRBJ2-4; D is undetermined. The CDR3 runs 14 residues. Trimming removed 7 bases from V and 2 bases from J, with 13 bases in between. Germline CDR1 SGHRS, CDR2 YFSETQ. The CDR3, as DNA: TGCGCCAGCTCGTTCGTGGGGTCCAAAAACATTCAGTACTTC. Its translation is CASSFVGSKNIQYF.

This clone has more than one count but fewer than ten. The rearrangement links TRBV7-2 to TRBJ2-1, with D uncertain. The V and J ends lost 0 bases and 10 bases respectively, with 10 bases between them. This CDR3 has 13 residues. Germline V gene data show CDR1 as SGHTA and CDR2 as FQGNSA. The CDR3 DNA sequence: TGTGCCAGCAGCTTAGCGAAAACCCAGGAGCAGTTCTTC. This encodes CASSLAKTQEQFF. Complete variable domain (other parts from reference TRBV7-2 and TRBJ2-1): GAGVSQSPSNKVTEKGKDVELRCDPISGHTALYWYRQSLGQGLEFLIYFQGNSAPDKSGLPSDRFSAERTGGSVSTLTIQRTQQEDSAVYLCASSLAKTQEQFFGPGTRLTVL.

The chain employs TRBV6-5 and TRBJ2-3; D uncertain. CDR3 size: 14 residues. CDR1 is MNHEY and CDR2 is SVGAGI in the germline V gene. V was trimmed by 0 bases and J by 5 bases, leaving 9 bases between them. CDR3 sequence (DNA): TGTGCCAGCAGTTACTCGAATATCGTAGATACGCAGTATTTT. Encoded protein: CASSYSNIVDTQYF.

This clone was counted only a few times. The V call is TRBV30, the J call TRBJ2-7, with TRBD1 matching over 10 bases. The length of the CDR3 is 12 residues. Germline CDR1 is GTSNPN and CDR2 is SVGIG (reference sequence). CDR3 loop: CSSTTGGHEQYF. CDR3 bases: TGTTCCTCTACGACAGGGGGCCACGAGCAGTACTTC.

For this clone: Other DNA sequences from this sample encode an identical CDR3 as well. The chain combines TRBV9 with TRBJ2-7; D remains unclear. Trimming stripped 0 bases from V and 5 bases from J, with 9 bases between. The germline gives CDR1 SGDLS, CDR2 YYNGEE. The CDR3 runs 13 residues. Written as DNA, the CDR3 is TGTGCCAGCAGCGTAGGGGTGTCACACGAGCAGTACTTC. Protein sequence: CASSVGVSHEQYF.

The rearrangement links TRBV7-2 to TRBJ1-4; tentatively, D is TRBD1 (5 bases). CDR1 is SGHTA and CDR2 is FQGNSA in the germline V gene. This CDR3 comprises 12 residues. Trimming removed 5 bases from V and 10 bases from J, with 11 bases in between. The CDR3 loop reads CASSPGTGKLFF. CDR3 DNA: TGTGCCAGCAGCCCCGGGACGGGAAAACTGTTTTTT.